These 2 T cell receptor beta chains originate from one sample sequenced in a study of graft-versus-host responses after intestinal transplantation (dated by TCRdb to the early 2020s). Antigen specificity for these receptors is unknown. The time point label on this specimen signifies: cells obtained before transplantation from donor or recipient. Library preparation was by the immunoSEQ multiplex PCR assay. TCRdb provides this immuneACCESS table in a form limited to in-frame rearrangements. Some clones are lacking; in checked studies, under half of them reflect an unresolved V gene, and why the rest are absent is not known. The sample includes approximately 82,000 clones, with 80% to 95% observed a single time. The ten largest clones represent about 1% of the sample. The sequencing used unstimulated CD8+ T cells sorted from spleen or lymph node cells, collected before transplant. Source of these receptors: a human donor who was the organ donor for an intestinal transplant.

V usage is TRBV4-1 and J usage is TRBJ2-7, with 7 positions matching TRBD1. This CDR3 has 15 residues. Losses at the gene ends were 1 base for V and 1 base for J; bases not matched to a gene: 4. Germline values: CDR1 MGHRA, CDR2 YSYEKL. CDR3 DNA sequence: TGCGCCAGCAGCCAAGGCCCGGGACAGTCCTACGAGCAGTACTTC. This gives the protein CASSQGPGQSYEQYF.

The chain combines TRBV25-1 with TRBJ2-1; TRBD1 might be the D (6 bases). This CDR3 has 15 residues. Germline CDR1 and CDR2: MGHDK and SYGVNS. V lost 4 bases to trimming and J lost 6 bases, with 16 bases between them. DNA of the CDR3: TGTGCCAGCAGTGCTCAACCGGGGACAAGCAATGAGCAGTTCTTC. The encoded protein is CASSAQPGTSNEQFF.